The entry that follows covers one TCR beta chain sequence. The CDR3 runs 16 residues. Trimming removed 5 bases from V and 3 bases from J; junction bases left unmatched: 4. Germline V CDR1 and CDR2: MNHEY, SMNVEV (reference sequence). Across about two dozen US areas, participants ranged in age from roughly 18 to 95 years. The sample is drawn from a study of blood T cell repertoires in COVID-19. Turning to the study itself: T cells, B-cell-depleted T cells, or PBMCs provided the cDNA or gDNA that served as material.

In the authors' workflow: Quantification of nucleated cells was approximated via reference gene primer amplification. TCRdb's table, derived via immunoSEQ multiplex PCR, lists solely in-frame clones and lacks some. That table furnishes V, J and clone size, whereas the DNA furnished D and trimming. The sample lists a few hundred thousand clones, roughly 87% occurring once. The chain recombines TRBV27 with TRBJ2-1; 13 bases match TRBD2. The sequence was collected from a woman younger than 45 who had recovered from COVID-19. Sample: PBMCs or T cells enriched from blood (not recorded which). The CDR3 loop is CASSKGLAGFYNEQFF. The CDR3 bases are TGTGCCAGCAGTAAGGGACTAGCGGGATTCTACAATGAGCAGTTCTTC.